This T cell receptor beta chain was identified in a study of CD4 T cells in relation to SARS-CoV-2 and coronaviruses (dated by TCRdb to the early 2020s). Notes on the research overall: Across all 12 patients in the convalescent cohort, the median age was approximately 38 years, with a range of about 21 to 80 years. Samples from a few pre-COVID donors and the naive versus memory experiments were sequenced with the Adaptive Biotechnologies TCR-sequencing kit; other data were Illumina-based. Patient-derived lymphoblastoid cell lines were used to map the HLA restriction of shared crossreactive spike epitopes. A different, Illumina-based TCR-beta assay was used to sequence expansion assays from other donors in the study. At the level of individual TCR clonotypes, the study evaluated whether memory CD4+ T cells crossreact between the spike proteins of SARS-CoV-2 and those of common cold coronaviruses. The approximately 12 convalescent patients included 8 males and 4 females; two subjects were Hispanic.

The CDR3 runs 15 residues from the cysteine to the phenylalanine. Only the CDR3 part of the read is kept: 45 bases, read in frame from the first base. Germline trimming: 5 bases from V, 4 bases from J; junction bases outside gene matches: 9. The germline V gene encodes CDR1 SNHLY and CDR2 FYNNEI. Deep-resolution immunoSEQ TCR-beta sequencing was performed on DNA from uncultured naive and memory CD4+ T cells. Processing in the source paper ran as follows. During preprocessing, nonproductive sequences were removed, along with CDR3s that did not begin with C, did not end with F or W, or were shorter than 7 amino acids. Cultured and uncultured naive and memory CD4+ repertoires were searched for previously identified spike- and CEF-reactive CDR3s. CDR3 homology was quantified as pairwise Levenshtein distance, calculated with the stringdist R package after three terminal residues were trimmed from each end. TCRdb carries this immuneACCESS record with in-frame sequences only. Its versions omit some clonotypes, under half of them owing to an unresolved V gene in the studies checked, with the rest unexplained. V, J and clone size were drawn from that table, and D and trimming were deduced from the DNA. Here the sample has tens of thousands of clones; about 90% occur a single time. The ten largest make up 0.4% of the sample.

This clone has a single count. The antigen this receptor binds is unknown. No base-level quality is on record; no much larger clone is a single base apart. General conclusions and limits of the study: Small numbers of patients and of tested TCRs were a limitation of the study. Because the crossreactivity analysis focused on spike protein, crossreactivity against other viral proteins was not assessed. No donor contributed both pre-pandemic and post-infection samples, which limited tracing the source of pre-existing responses. Crossreactive clones showed significantly weaker SARS-CoV-2-driven expansion than monoreactive clones, consistent with antigenic imprinting. Naive versus memory sequencing indicated the assay detects memory recall responses rather than primary responses primed during culture. Memory CD4+ clonotypes crossrecognizing SARS-CoV-2 and at least one common cold coronavirus spike were found in roughly 65% of donors.

Naive and memory CD4+ T cells were separated from cryopreserved PBMCs by CD4 enrichment followed by EasySep naive CD4+ T cell enrichment. Ficoll-Paque PLUS gradient centrifugation was used to isolate PBMCs from either whole blood or leukapheresis product. The PBMCs went either fresh into the expansion assay or into cryopreservation at -140 degrees C. The QIAamp Micro DNA Kit was used to extract genomic DNA from the CD4+ T cells. The specimen was naive CD4+ T cells from PBMCs. In the paper's terms, the cell subset or site label means: naive CD4+ T cells isolated by negative enrichment. The TCR comes from an adult with COVID-19. Rearrangement joined TRBV2 to TRBJ2-5, with 8 middle bases fitting TRBD2. In nucleotide form, the sequence is TGTGCCAGCAGTAGCGGGAGCCGCTCGGTAGAGACCCAGTACTTC. The encoded protein is CASSSGSRSVETQYF.